In this sample, the clone carrying this T cell receptor beta chain turned up a few times. The entry originates in a study of blood T cell repertoires in COVID-19. Overall study context: Spain, Italy and the United States supplied samples that represented acute and convalescent COVID-19. T cells, B-cell-depleted T cells, or PBMCs provided the cDNA or gDNA that served as material.

With 4 bases clipped from V and 2 bases from J, the junction kept 12 bases outside the gene matches. In germline, CDR1 is MDHEN, CDR2 SYDVKM. The CDR3 has 19 amino acids. Produced via immunoSEQ multiplex PCR; TCRdb's table is partial and in-frame only. The table shows 250,000 to 300,000 clones, with roughly 89% occurring only once. The source of this sequence is a woman aged 40 to 50 who had recovered from COVID-19. Sequenced sample: peripheral blood. V is TRBV28 and J is TRBJ2-3; the match to TRBD2 covers 13 bases. The CDR3, as DNA: TGTGCCAGCAGTTCACTGTTAACGGGACTAGCGGGATTCACAGATACGCAGTATTTT. Translating it yields CASSSLLTGLAGFTDTQYF.